This T cell receptor beta chain emerged from a study of T-cell reconstitution after alpha-beta-depleted transplantation in children. CDR3 length equals 13 residues. Trimming cost V 4 bases and J 6 bases, with 9 bases left between them. The germline gives CDR1 ENHRY, CDR2 SYGVKD. Library preparation (for TCRbeta) was performed with unique molecular identifiers. TCRdb re-analysed the PCR reads in MiXCR, keeping a single row per CDR3 protein. The sample holds 500,000 to 600,000 distinct CDR3 sequences, approximately 32% seen once. This TCR came from a human donor who donated a stem cell graft to a child with aplastic anemia. The chain employs TRBV10-3 and TRBJ1-4, with D hard to call. The source material was PBMCs from the stem cell graft donor, sampled from the stem cell graft. CDR3 in amino acids: CAISAGFDEKLFF. CDR3 nucleotide sequence: TGTGCCATCAGTGCAGGTTTCGATGAAAAACTGTTTTTT.